The 28 T cell receptor beta chains below were found in one sample sequenced in a study of T cells expressing NK-cell markers. Reprocessing the 5' RACE reads, TCRdb reports a single entry for every CDR3 protein and omits DNA. The listing records 500,000 to 700,000 distinct CDR3 sequences. The sample comprised blood T cells: a sorted CD56 or NKG2C T cell subset, CD4+ or CD8+ T cells, or bulk PBMC T cells (not recorded which). The receptor source for this set is a man younger than 35 in good health.

The V gene is TRBV29-1, the J gene TRBJ2-7. Germline CDR1 is SQVTM and CDR2 is ANQGSEA. The CDR3 contains 13 residues. CDR3 protein: CSVSQLDSYEQYF.

The genes are TRBV4-2 and TRBJ2-7; the TRBD1 assignment by TCRdb is unverifiable without DNA. The CDR3 sequence is 15 residues long. Germline V lookup: CDR1 LGHNA, CDR2 YNFKEQ. Here the CDR3 reads CASSQQTGASYEQYF.

The V call is TRBV29-1, the J call TRBJ2-7; as DNA is missing, the TRBD2 call by TCRdb cannot be tested. The CDR3 consists of 12 residues. Germline V gene sequence: CDR1 SQVTM, CDR2 ANQGSEA. The CDR3 spells CSVEAGRDEQYF.

V usage is TRBV3-1 and J usage is TRBJ2-1; the D gene TCRdb calls, TRBD2, cannot be checked with no DNA. The V gene's germline CDR1 is LGHDT and CDR2 YNNKEL (reference sequence). CDR3 length equals 17 residues. CDR3 region: CASSRGNLGLAGNEQFF.

J is TRBJ2-1 and V is TRBV15. This CDR3 has 15 amino acids. CDR1 is LNHNV and CDR2 is YYDKDF in the germline V gene (reference sequence). The CDR3 here is CATSKRSIIGDEQFF.

The V gene is TRBV6-1, the J gene TRBJ1-6. The germline CDR1 and CDR2 sequences are MNHNS and SASEGT. The CDR3 is 13 amino acids. The CDR3 protein is CATQVNLISPLHF.

The chain recombines TRBV29-1 with TRBJ2-1. The CDR3 length is 12 residues. Germline V gives CDR1 SQVTM, CDR2 ANQGSEA. CDR3 region: CSVHRISDEQFF.

The genes are TRBV5-1 and TRBJ2-5; TCRdb reports TRBD2, a call that lacks DNA to check it against. The CDR3 covers 15 residues. CDR1 is SGHRS and CDR2 is YFSETQ in the germline V gene. The CDR3: CASSTARDLEETQYF.

CDR3 region: CSARHVPGVSYNEQFF. The chain has TRBV20-1 and TRBJ2-1; absent DNA, TCRdb's TRBD1 call cannot be checked. The CDR3 covers 16 residues. The V gene's germline CDR1 is DFQATT and CDR2 SNEGSKA (reference sequence).

The gene calls are TRBV12-3 or TRBV12-4 and TRBJ2-4; TCRdb picks TRBD1, but there is no DNA to check that call. The CDR3 is 15 amino acids. The CDR3 reads CASSSHDGGGGIQYF.

V is TRBV5-8 and J is TRBJ2-1; the TCRdb D gene call, TRBD1, has no DNA to confirm it. The CDR3 is made up of 15 amino acids. Germline V lookup: CDR1 SGHTS, CDR2 YDEGEE. The CDR3 spells CASSFRGQGSNEQFF.

This chain connects TRBV4-3 to TRBJ2-7. The CDR3 is made up of 14 amino acids. Per the germline V gene, CDR1 is LGHNA and CDR2 is YSLEER. CDR3 residues: CASSQDAEDNEQYF.

The chain carries TRBV7-8 and TRBJ2-1; TCRdb selects TRBD2, and the lack of DNA leaves this call unchecked. The CDR3 totals 20 residues. The germline V gene encodes CDR1 SGHVS and CDR2 FQNEAQ. The CDR3 protein is CASSSAGWLAGRSSYNEQFF.

The chain carries TRBV29-1 and TRBJ2-1; TCRdb calls TRBD2, which cannot be checked without DNA. Germline values: CDR1 SQVTM, CDR2 ANQGSEA. There are 15 residues in the CDR3. The CDR3 loop reads CSVERASGPYNEQFF.

This chain connects TRBV5-1 to TRBJ1-1. The CDR3 spans 15 residues. CDR1 SGHRS and CDR2 YFSETQ come from the germline V gene. The CDR3 sequence: CASSPGQSADTEAFF.

The chain uses TRBV24-1 and TRBJ1-5. Germline values: CDR1 KGHDR, CDR2 SFDVKD. The CDR3 consists of 14 residues. The CDR3 protein is CATSPGFLNQPQHF.

The chain links TRBV10-3 to TRBJ2-1; with no DNA, the TCRdb D assignment of TRBD1 cannot be verified. The CDR3 length is 22 residues. Germline CDR1 ENHRY, CDR2 SYGVKD. The CDR3 sequence: CAISDGAGGSASGRSSYNEQFF.

The chain joins TRBV9 to TRBJ2-3. This CDR3 has 14 residues. CDR1 SGDLS and CDR2 YYNGEE come from the germline V gene. The CDR3 sequence: CASNPTGSTDTQYF.

The chain employs TRBV5-6 and TRBJ2-5. From germline, CDR1 is SGHDT and CDR2 YYEEEE. CDR3 length: 11 residues. CDR3 residues: CASSSLETQYF.

The V gene is TRBV6-5, the J gene TRBJ2-5. In germline, CDR1 is MNHEY, CDR2 SVGAGI. The CDR3 loop spans 11 amino acids. The CDR3 here is CASSRLETQYF.

This sequence joins TRBV9 and TRBJ2-3; TCRdb outputs TRBD1, but without DNA this stays unchecked. This CDR3 spans 13 amino acids. Germline CDR1 and CDR2: SGDLS and YYNGEE. Here the CDR3 reads CASSVQGGDTQYF.

This chain connects TRBV11-3 to TRBJ2-7; the TCRdb D gene call, TRBD2, has no DNA to confirm it. The length of the CDR3 is 12 residues. CDR1 is SGHNT, CDR2 YENEEA, per germline. The CDR3 protein is CASGSGSYEQYF.

This chain joins TRBV7-2 and TRBJ2-7; TCRdb proposes TRBD2, but this gene call is untestable without DNA. The CDR3 extends over 14 amino acids. Germline loops: CDR1 SGHTA, CDR2 FQGNSA. The CDR3: CASLPGLSSYEQYF.

The chain combines TRBV29-1 with TRBJ2-7; lacking DNA, the TRBD1 call made by TCRdb goes unchecked. Germline V gene data show CDR1 as SQVTM and CDR2 as ANQGSEA. The CDR3 runs to 15 residues. The chain's CDR3 is CSVEAWTGMTYEQYF.

This chain uses TRBV28 with TRBJ1-4; TCRdb outputs TRBD1, but without DNA this stays unchecked. Looked up from germline, CDR1 is MDHEN and CDR2 is SYDVKM. The CDR3 runs 17 residues. CDR3 region: CASSLLETGSTGEKLFF.

This chain uses TRBV20-1 with TRBJ1-4. This CDR3 has 14 residues. CDR1 is DFQATT and CDR2 is SNEGSKA in the germline V gene (reference sequence). The CDR3 is CSATGYATNEKLFF.

The chain couples TRBV7-2 to TRBJ2-1; TCRdb names TRBD2, which stays unverified in the absence of DNA. This CDR3 spans 17 amino acids. The germline V gene encodes CDR1 SGHTA and CDR2 FQGNSA. This CDR3 is CASSLVGSGISYNEQFF.

The chain carries TRBV14 and TRBJ1-1. The CDR3 sequence is 15 residues long. Looked up from germline, CDR1 is SGHDN and CDR2 is FVKESK. CDR3 in amino acids: CASSPRITWNTEAFF.